The TCR beta chain under discussion was sequenced for a study of cytomegalovirus exposure and HLA in healthy donors. PCR employed 60 Vbeta and 13 Jbeta primers. Profiled with immunoSEQ multiplex PCR; TCRdb holds only in-frame clones, not every one. The profile shows approximately 170,000 clones, around 86% of them singletons. CDR1 and CDR2 from the germline V gene are SEHNR and FQNEAQ (reference sequence). The CDR3 extends over 14 amino acids. V shed 0 bases and J shed 1 base, with 4 bases lying between them. Sequences were obtained from PBMCs. J is TRBJ1-5 and V is TRBV7-9, with D unclear. The receptor comes from a human donor in good health. CDR3 sequence (DNA): TGTGCCAGCAGCTTAGCCGGGAGCAATCAGCCCCAGCATTTT. Its translation: CASSLAGSNQPQHF.